The TCR beta chain described here comes from a study of radiation and T cells in renal cell carcinoma (dated by TCRdb to the early 2020s). With regard to the full study: Samples were obtained from a clinical trial, in which 15 Gy stereotactic body radiation therapy was delivered to primary renal cell carcinomas and nephrectomy was performed 4 weeks later. In the approximately 57 samples combined, some 4 million unique CDR3 nucleotide sequences were found, encoding roughly 3,000,000 unique CDR3 amino acid sequences. In total, some 50 samples, comprising 26 tumors and 27 peripheral blood samples, were subjected to TCR beta sequencing. Findings and caveats that apply to the study as a whole: Top tumor clonotypes rose in blood from baseline to 2 weeks post-radiation, then contracted by 4 weeks, suggesting transient expansion of tumor-resident clones. The single-armed trial design could not address effects of radiation dose or scheduling on the TCR repertoire. No pretreatment tumor biopsies were available, so the baseline intratumoral presence of clonotypes could not be determined. Blood repertoire dynamics were not followed beyond 4 weeks after treatment.

The immunoSEQ kit was used, according to the manufacturer's recommendations, to generate TCR beta libraries from genomic DNA. To prepare libraries, a first multiplex PCR with proprietary primers was run, followed by a second PCR that added unique barcodes, and a bead cleanup was done after each round. A kit-provided positive control reaction and a negative control reaction were included in every sample batch. The final libraries underwent checking on an Agilent 4200 TapeStation D1000 ScreenTape, volumetric pooling, and quantification by qPCR. Sequencing was performed on an Illumina NextSeq500 using a MidOutput 150-cycle cartridge, with 156 Read1 cycles, 15 Index1 cycles, and the kit custom primers. The pooled library was loaded at around 1 pM, and approximately 19% PhiX control was spiked in. For the original study's pipeline: Vendor-processed data were analyzed in R, with a clonotype defined as all T cells sharing the same CDR3 nucleotide sequence. For clone abundance analyses, frequencies were normalized to the 10,000 most abundant clones in each sample. Public T cell clones, which averaged fewer than five per sample, were excluded before analysis. A difference in abundance of at least 32-fold between compartments was used to define tumor-enriched and baseline blood-enriched clonotypes. A beta-binomial differential abundance model was used to identify clonotypes that expanded or contracted between blood time points. Tumor-blood repertoire similarity was measured with the Baroni-Urbani and Buser coefficient, and groups were compared using two-tailed Wilcoxon tests in R. This is the immuneACCESS table as TCRdb keeps it, with only in-frame sequences that have V and J called. A part of the clones is gone; compared with another copy, unresolved V genes explain less than half, and the rest is unexplained. The D gene and trimming were derived from the DNA, and the V and J assignments and clone size from that table. This sample lists 130,000 to 150,000 clones; 70% to 90% were detected once. Of the sample, around 12% falls within the top ten clones.

This specimen's time point label, interpreted: baseline pretreatment blood. The treatment or condition label on this specimen signifies: 15 Gy SBRT to primary tumor, nephrectomy 4 weeks later. Serial peripheral blood from radiation-treated patients was sampled at baseline, 2 weeks and 4 weeks after SBRT to track tumor-enriched clonotypes. Every patient had renal cell carcinoma of clear cell pathology. The QIAamp DNA Blood Mini Kit (Qiagen) was used to prepare genomic DNA for TCR sequencing. Samples were included in the analyses only if all quality control checks were passed. The CDR3 holds 14 amino acids from the cysteine to the phenylalanine. Just the 42-base CDR3 DNA is kept, in frame starting at base 1. The germline V gene supplies CDR1 MNHEY and CDR2 SVGAGI. Between the V and J ends, shortened by 7 bases and 2 bases respectively, the junction contains 14 bases. For this clone: Its target antigen remains unknown. Per-base qualities were not stored, and no clone one base away is much larger.

The source is a woman aged 45 to 65 with renal cell carcinoma. The material was blood, obtained from a patient whose treatment included radiotherapy and nephrectomy. The sequence is built from TRBV6-5 and TRBJ1-1; the D gene is possibly TRBD1, with 5 bases matching. The DNA sequence is as follows: TGTGCCAGCACCCAGGGACGGCTAAACACTGAAGCTTTCTTT. Translation gives CASTQGRLNTEAFF.